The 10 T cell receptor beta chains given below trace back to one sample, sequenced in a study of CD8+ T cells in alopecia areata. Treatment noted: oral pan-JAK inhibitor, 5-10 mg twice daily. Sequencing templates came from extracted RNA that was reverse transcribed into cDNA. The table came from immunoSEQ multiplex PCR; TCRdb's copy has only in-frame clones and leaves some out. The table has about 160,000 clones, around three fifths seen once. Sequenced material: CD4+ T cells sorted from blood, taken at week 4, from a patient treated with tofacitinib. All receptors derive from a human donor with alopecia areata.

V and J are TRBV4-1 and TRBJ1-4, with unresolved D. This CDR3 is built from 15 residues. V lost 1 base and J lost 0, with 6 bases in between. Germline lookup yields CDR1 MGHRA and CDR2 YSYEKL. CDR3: CASSQGRSTNEKLFF. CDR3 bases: TGCGCCAGCAGCCAAGGACGGTCAACTAATGAAAAACTGTTTTTT.

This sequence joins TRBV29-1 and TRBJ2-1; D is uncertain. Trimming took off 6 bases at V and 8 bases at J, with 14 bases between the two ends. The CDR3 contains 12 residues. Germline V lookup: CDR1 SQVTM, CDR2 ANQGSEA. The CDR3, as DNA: TGCAGCGTCCATAGCCTAGTTGATGAGCAGTTCTTC. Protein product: CSVHSLVDEQFF.

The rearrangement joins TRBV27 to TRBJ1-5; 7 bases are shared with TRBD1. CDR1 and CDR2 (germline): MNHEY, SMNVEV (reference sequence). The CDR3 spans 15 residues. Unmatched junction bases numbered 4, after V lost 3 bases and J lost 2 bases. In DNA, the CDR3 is TGTGCCAGCAGTTTCCCCCAGGGGGGCAATCAGCCCCAGCATTTT. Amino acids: CASSFPQGGNQPQHF.

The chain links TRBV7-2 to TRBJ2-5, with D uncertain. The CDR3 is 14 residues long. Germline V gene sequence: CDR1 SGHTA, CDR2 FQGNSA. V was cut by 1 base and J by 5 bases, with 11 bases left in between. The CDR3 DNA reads TGTGCCAGCAGCTTAGACACGTTCGGGGAGACCCAGTACTTC. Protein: CASSLDTFGETQYF.

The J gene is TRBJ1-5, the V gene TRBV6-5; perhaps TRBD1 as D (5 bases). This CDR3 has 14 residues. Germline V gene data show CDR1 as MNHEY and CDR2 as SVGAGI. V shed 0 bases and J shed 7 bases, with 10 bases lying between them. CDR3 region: CASSYSGGVQPQHF. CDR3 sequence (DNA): TGTGCCAGCAGTTACTCCGGGGGGGTGCAGCCCCAGCATTTT.

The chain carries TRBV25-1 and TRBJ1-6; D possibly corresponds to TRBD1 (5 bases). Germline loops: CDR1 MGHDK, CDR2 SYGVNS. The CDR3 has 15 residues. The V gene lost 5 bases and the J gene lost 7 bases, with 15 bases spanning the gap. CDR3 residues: CASSSWGSRNSPLHF. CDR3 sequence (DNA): TGTGCCAGCAGTTCGTGGGGGAGTCGAAATTCACCCCTCCACTTT. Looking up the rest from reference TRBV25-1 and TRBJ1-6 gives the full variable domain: EADIYQTPRYLVIGTGKKITLECSQTMGHDKMYWYQQDPGMELHLIHYSYGVNSTEKGDLSSESTVSRIRTEHFPLTLESARPSHTSQYLCASSSWGSRNSPLHFGNGTRLTVT.

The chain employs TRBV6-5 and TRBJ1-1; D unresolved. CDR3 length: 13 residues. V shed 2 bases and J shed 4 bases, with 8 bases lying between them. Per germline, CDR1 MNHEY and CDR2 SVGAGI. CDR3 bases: TGTGCCAGCAGTTACGTAAAAACCACTGAAGCTTTCTTT. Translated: CASSYVKTTEAFF.

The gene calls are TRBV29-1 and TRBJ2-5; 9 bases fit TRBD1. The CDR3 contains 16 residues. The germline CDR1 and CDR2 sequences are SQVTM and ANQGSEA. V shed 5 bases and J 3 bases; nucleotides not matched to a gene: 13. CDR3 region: CSVRALPGQGKETQYF. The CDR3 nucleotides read TGCAGCGTTCGCGCCTTACCGGGACAGGGAAAAGAGACCCAGTACTTC.

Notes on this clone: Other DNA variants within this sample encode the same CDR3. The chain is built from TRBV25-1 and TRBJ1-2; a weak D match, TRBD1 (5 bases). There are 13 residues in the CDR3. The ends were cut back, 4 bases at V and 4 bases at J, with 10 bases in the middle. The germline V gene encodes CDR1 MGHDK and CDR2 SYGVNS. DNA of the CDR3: TGTGCCAGCAGTGGGCAGGGTGTCTATGGCTACACCTTC. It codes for CASSGQGVYGYTF.

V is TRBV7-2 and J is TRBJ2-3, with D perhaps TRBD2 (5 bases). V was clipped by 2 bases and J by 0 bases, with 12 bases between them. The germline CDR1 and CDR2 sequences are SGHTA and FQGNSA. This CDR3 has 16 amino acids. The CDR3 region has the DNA TGTGCCAGCAGCTTAAGCGGTGGGCATAGCACAGATACGCAGTATTTT. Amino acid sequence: CASSLSGGHSTDTQYF.